This T cell receptor (beta chain) originates from a study of regulatory T cells in long-lasting Graves disease. Overall study findings and caveats: The study found persistent patients shared more public clonotypes (approximately 2,700) than new patients (over 900). It was possible that the small sample size reduced accuracy.

V shed 8 bases and J shed 3 bases, with 8 bases lying between them. The germline CDR1 and CDR2 sequences are GTSNPN and SVGIG (reference sequence). The CDR3 is 11 amino acids. The authors built TCR beta libraries using iRepertoire HTBI primers and Arm-PCR of CDR3 regions. Each CDR3 protein gets one entry after TCRdb re-called the multiplex PCR reads with MiXCR. This table has 600,000 to 850,000 distinct CDR3 sequences, 30% appearing once. Indicated time point: persistent/refractory GD, antithyroid drugs over 5 years with positive TRAb. RNA from PBMCs was the source of the TCR library. This clonotype was counted only a few times. The antigen remains unidentified.

The source of this sequence is a female donor with Graves disease. The input for sequencing was peripheral blood mononuclear cells (PBMCs), taken when the disease was refractory, from a patient treated with antithyroid drugs. The chain links TRBV30 to TRBJ1-3; D possibly corresponds to TRBD1 (5 bases). CDR3 sequence reads: CARDSGNTIYF. In DNA, the CDR3 is TGTGCCAGAGACAGTGGAAACACCATATATTTT.